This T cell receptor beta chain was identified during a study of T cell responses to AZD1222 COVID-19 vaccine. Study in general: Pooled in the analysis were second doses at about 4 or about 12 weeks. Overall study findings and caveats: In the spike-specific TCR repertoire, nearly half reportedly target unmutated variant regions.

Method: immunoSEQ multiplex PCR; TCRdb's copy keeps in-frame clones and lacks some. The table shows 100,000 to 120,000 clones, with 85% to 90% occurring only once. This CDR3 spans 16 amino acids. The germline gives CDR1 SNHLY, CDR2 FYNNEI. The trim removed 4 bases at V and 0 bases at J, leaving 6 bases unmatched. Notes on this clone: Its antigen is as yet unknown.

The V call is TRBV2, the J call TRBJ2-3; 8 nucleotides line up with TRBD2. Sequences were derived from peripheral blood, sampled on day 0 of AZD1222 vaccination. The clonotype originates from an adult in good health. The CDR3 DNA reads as TGTGCCAGCAGTGGCAGACTAGCGTTTAGCACAGATACGCAGTATTTT. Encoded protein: CASSGRLAFSTDTQYF.